This note documents a single TCR beta chain sequence. Antigen specificity is unknown. These data belong to a study of cytomegalovirus exposure and HLA in healthy donors. The V end was cut by 0 bases, the J end by 2 bases, with 10 bases between. CDR3 length equals 15 residues. From germline, CDR1 is LNHNV and CDR2 YYDKDF (reference sequence). The PCR was carried out with 60 Vbeta primers and 13 Jbeta primers. Sequencing was performed with immunoSEQ multiplex PCR; in TCRdb, only in-frame clones are kept and a portion is missing. Of approximately 210,000 clones detected, about 81% appear once; the ten largest clones hold roughly 6%. Findings of the study overall: Many donors shared some public TCRs, even though most TCR sequences were rare. A later look showed TCR association rates differing by HLA locus, highest for DRB1 and lowest for HLA-C. Reports credit the classifier with highly specific, highly sensitive diagnosis of cytomegalovirus status. A missense DCLRE1C variant was associated with V- and J-gene trimming of TCR beta chains in a later analysis, and an independent cohort replicated the association.

The chain carries TRBV15 and TRBJ1-2; D ambiguous. Sample: PBMCs. The receptor was derived from a man aged 35 to 55 in good health and CMV-seropositive. CDR3 DNA sequence: TGTGCCACCAGCAGAGATCTGGCGGGGAACTATGGCTACACCTTC. Translating gives CATSRDLAGNYGYTF.